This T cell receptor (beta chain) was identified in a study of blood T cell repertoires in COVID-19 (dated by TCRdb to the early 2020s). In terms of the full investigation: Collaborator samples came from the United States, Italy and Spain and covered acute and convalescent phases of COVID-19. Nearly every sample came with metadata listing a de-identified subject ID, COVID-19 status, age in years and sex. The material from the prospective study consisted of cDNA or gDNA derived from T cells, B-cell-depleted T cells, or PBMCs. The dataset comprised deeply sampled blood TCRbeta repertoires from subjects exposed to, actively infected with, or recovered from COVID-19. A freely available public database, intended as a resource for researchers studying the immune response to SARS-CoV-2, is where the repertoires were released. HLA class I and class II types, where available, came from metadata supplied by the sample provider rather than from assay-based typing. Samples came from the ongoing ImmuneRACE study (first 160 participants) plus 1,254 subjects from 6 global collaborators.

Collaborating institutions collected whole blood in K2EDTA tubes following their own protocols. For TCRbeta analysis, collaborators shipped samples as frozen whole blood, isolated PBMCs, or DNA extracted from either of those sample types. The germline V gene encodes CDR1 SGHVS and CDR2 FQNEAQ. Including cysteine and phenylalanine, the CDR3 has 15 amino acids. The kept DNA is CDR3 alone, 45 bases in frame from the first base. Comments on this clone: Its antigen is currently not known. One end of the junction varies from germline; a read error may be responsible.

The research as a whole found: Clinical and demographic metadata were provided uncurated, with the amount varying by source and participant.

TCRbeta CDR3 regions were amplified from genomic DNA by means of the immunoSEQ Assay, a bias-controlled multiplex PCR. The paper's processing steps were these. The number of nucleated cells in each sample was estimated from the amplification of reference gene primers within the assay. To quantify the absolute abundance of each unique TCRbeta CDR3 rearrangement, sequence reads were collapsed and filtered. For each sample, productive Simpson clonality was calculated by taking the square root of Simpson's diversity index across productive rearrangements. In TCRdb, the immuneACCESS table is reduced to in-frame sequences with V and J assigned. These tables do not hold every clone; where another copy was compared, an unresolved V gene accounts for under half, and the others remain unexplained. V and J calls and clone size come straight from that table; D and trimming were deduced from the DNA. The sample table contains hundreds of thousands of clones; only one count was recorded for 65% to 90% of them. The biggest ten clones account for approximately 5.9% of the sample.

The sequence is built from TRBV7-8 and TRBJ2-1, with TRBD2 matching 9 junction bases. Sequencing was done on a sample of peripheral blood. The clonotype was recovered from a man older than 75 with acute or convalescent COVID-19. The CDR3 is CASSLAGQLTNEQFF. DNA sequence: TGTGCCAGCAGCCTAGCGGGACAGCTCACCAATGAGCAGTTCTTC.